This paragraph covers one T cell receptor (beta chain) sequence. The target antigen is unknown. This record comes from a study of graft-versus-host responses after intestinal transplantation. Study at large: Each patient got anti-thymocyte globulin induction, then tacrolimus and steroids for roughly 3 years.

Study conclusions and caveats: Patients with graft-donor T cell macrochimerism had high graft-versus-host to host-versus-graft clonal ratios in allografts.

CDR3 length: 15 residues. With 6 bases removed from V and 1 base from J, the gap between germline ends came to 17 bases. Germline CDR1 SGHNT, CDR2 YYREEE (reference sequence). Assay: immunoSEQ multiplex PCR; the TCRdb copy retains only in-frame clones and omits some. The sample has approximately 86,000 clones, 91% seen once. This chain links TRBV5-4 with TRBJ2-7, with D perhaps matching TRBD1 (5 bases). The TCR was taken from a human donor who received an intestinal transplant. The sample here was unstimulated CD4+ T cells sorted from spleen or lymph node cells, taken before intestinal transplant. CDR3 amino acids: CASTGKGAGSYEQYF. The CDR3 DNA reads TGTGCCAGCACAGGGAAAGGGGCCGGGTCCTACGAGCAGTACTTC.